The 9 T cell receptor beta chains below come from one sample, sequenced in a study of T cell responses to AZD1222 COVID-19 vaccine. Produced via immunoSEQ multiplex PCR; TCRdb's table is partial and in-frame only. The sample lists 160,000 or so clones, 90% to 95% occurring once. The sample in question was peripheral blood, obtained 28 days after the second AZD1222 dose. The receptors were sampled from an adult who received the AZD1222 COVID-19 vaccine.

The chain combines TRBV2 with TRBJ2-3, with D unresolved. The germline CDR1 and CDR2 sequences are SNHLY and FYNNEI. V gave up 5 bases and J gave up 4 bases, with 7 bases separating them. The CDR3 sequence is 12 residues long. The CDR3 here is CASSSTADTQYF. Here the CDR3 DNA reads TGTGCCAGCAGTAGCACAGCAGATACGCAGTATTTT.

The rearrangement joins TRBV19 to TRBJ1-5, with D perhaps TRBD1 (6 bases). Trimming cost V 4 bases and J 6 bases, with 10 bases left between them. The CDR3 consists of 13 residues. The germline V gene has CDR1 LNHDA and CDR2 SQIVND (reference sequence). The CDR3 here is CASSTVGGQPQHF. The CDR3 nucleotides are TGTGCCAGTAGTACAGTAGGGGGTCAGCCCCAGCATTTT.

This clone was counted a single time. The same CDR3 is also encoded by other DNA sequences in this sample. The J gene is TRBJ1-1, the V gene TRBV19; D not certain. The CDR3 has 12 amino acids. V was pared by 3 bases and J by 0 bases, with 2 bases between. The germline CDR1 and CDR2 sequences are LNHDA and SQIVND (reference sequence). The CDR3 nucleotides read TGTGCCAGTAGTATTTTGAACACTGAAGCTTTCTTT. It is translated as CASSILNTEAFF.

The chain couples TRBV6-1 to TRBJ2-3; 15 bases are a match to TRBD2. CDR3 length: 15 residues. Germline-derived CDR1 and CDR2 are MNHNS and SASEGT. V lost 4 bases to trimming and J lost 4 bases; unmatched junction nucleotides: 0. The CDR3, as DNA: TGTGCCAGCAGTGGGACTAGCGGGGGGGCAGATACGCAGTATTTT. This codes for CASSGTSGGADTQYF.

CDR3 residues: CASSQAGATLHF. The CDR3 region has the DNA TGTGCCAGCAGCCAGGCGGGGGCTACCCTCCACTTT. This chain links TRBV14 with TRBJ1-6; perhaps TRBD1 as D (6 bases). The CDR3 extends over 12 amino acids. The V and J ends lost 3 bases and 14 bases respectively, with 11 bases between them. Germline-derived CDR1 and CDR2 are SGHDN and FVKESK.

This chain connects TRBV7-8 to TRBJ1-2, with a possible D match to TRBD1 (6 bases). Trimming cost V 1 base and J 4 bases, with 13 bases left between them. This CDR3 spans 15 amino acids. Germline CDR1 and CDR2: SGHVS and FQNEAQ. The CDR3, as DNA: TGTGCCAGCAGCTTAGATGGGGGGCGAGCCTATGGCTACACCTTC. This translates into CASSLDGGRAYGYTF.

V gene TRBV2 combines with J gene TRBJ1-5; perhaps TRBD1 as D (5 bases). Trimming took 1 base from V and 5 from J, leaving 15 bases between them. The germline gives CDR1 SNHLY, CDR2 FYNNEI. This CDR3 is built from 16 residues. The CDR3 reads CASSEEGVTRDQPQHF. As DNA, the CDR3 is TGTGCCAGCAGTGAAGAAGGGGTTACTAGGGATCAGCCCCAGCATTTT.

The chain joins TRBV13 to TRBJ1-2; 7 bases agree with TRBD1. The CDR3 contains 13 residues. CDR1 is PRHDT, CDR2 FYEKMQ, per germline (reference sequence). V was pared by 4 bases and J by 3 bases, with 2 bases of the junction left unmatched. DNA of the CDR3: TGTGCCAGCAGCTCGGGACAGCACTATGGCTACACCTTC. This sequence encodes CASSSGQHYGYTF.

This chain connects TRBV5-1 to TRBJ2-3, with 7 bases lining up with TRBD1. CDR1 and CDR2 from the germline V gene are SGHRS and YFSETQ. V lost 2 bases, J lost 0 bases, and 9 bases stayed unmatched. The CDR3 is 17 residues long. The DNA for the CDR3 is TGCGCCAGCAGCTTATCCGGAGACAGGGCTAGCACAGATACGCAGTATTTT. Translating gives CASSLSGDRASTDTQYF.